The rows below give T cell receptor beta chains drawn from one sample of a study of blood T cell repertoires in COVID-19. Some clones are missing from TCRdb's copy, which holds only in-frame ones; the method was immunoSEQ multiplex PCR. The sample includes about 260,000 clones, roughly nine tenths of them seen just once. Sequencing was done on a sample of peripheral blood. These receptors were taken from a woman aged 50 to 60 who had recovered from COVID-19. The CDR3 runs from the conserved cysteine through the conserved F or W. The D gene is left open where the match is weak. Clone size appears in some rows only: once, few, many, or a class for an expanded clone.

d_gene | abundance | j_gene | v_gene | len | CDR3nt | CDR3aa
NA | NA | TRBJ2-7 | TRBV10-1 | 15 | TGCGCCAGCAGTGAGCCGACTACCGTTAGGTACGAGCAGTACTTC | CASSEPTTVRYEQYF
NA | NA | TRBJ1-5 | TRBV6-5 | 14 | TGTGCCAGCAGTCCCGGGACATACAATCCGCCCCAGCATTTT | CASSPGTYNPPQHF
NA | NA | TRBJ1-6 | TRBV12-5 | 14 | TGTGCTAGTGGAAATACTGGGGGGTATTCACCCCTCCACTTT | CASGNTGGYSPLHF
NA | NA | TRBJ1-1 | TRBV4-3 | 13 | TGCGCCAGCAGCCAAACTCAGGGGCGTGAAGCTTTCTTT | CASSQTQGREAFF
TRBD2 | NA | TRBJ2-3 | TRBV9 | 15 | TGTGCCAGCAGCCCCCAGACTAGCGGGGGGGCGGCGCAGTATTTT | CASSPQTSGGAAQYF
NA | NA | TRBJ1-5 | TRBV7-3 | 13 | TGTGCCAGCAGCCCCGACAGGAACCAGCCCCAGCATTTT | CASSPDRNQPQHF
NA | NA | TRBJ1-3 | TRBV13 | 16 | TGTGCCAGCAGCTCATATGGGTGGTCAGGGCGAAACACCATATATTTT | CASSSYGWSGRNTIYF
NA | NA | TRBJ2-3 | TRBV7-3 | 12 | TGTGCCAGCAGCCAGAGACTAGGTCCGCAGTATTTT | CASSQRLGPQYF
NA | NA | TRBJ1-1 | TRBV3-1/TRBV3-2 | 13 | TGTGCCAGCAGCCAAGGCAGGAACACTGAAGCTTTCTTT | CASSQGRNTEAFF
TRBD1 | NA | TRBJ1-2 | TRBV7-3 | 12 | TGTGCCAGCATCGGGACAGGGAGTGGCTACACCTTC | CASIGTGSGYTF
TRBD2 | NA | TRBJ2-3 | TRBV4-3 | 16 | TGCGCCAGCAGCCAACGCGCGGGGGGGCGAACAGATACGCAGTATTTT | CASSQRAGGRTDTQYF
NA | NA | TRBJ2-7 | TRBV30 | 13 | TGTGCCTGGATTTCGGGGGTCTCCTACGAGCAGTACTTC | CAWISGVSYEQYF
NA | NA | TRBJ2-7 | TRBV10-3 | 15 | TGTGCCATCAGTGACTTCTTACAGGGCGACTACGAGCAGTACTTC | CAISDFLQGDYEQYF
TRBD1 | NA | TRBJ1-1 | TRBV19 | 17 | TGTGCCAGTAGTATTAGGGGACAGGGGGCACCCGTTGCTGAAGCTTTCTTT | CASSIRGQGAPVAEAFF
TRBD1 | once | TRBJ2-7 | TRBV6-5 | 12 | TGTGCCACCGGGACAGGGGCTCACGAGCAGTACTTC | CATGTGAHEQYF
NA | NA | TRBJ2-7 | TRBV5-6 | 15 | TGTGCCAGCAGCTTCCTCATCGGGGGGCATGACGAGCAGTACTTC | CASSFLIGGHDEQYF
NA | NA | TRBJ1-5 | TRBV30 | 13 | TGTGCGTTTGGAGGGAGGGAAAACCAGCCCCAGCATTTT | CAFGGRENQPQHF
NA | NA | TRBJ2-1 | TRBV3-1/TRBV3-2 | 13 | TGTGCCACCCGCTCGAGCTCCTACAATGAGCAGTTCTTC | CATRSSSYNEQFF